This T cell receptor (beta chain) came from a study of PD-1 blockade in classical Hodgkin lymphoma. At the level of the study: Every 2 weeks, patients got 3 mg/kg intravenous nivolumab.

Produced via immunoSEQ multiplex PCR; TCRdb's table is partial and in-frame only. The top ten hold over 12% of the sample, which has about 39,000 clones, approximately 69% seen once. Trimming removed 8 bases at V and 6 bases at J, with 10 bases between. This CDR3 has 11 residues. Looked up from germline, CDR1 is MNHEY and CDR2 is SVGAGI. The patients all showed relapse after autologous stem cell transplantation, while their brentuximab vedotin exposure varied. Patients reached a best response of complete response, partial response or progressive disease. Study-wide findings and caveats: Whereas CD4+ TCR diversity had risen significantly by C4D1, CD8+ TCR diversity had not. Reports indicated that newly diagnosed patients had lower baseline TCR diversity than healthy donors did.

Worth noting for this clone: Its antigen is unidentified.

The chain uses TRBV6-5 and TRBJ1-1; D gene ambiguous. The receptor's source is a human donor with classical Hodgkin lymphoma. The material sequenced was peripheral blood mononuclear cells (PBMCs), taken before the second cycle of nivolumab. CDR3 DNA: TGTGCCAGCGGTCAGACGGCTGAAGCTTTCTTT. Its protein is CASGQTAEAFF.